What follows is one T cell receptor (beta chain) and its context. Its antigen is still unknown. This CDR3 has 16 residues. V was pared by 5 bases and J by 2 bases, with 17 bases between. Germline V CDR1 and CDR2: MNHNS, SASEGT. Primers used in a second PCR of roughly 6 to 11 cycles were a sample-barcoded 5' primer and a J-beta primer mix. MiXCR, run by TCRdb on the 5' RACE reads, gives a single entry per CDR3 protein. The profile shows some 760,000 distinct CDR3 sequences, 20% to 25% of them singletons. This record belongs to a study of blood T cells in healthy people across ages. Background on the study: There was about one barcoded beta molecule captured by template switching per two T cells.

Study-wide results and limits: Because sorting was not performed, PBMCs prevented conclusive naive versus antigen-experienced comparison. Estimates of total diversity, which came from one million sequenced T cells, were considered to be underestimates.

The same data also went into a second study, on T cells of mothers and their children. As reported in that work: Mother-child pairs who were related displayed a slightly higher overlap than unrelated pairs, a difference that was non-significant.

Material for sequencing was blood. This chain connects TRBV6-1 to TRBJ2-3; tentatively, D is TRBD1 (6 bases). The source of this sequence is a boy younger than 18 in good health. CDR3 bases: TGTGCCAGCAGTACCCCGGGACATGGACCCACAGATACGCAGTATTTT. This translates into CASSTPGHGPTDTQYF.